What follows are 27 T cell receptor beta chains derived from one specimen sequenced in a study of CD8 T cells in Susac syndrome. Random hexamers primed reverse transcription of 0.5 to 1 ug RNA. TCRdb recomputed calls from the immunoSEQ multiplex PCR reads with MiXCR, one row per CDR3 protein. The sample consists of around 280,000 distinct CDR3 sequences, about 91% of them appearing once. Sequencing was carried out using CD4+ T cells from PBMCs. Receptor source: a human donor with multiple sclerosis.

This chain links TRBV5-1 with TRBJ2-7; a weak D match, TRBD1 (6 bases). The germline CDR1 and CDR2 sequences are SGHRS and YFSETQ. Between the trimmed V and J ends, which lost 3 bases and 0 bases, there was a span of 10 bases. This CDR3 spans 14 amino acids. The CDR3 loop is CASSSRDNSYEQYF. The CDR3 nucleotides read TGCGCCAGCAGCTCCCGGGACAACTCCTACGAGCAGTACTTC.

This chain uses TRBV18 with TRBJ1-1, with a weak D call TRBD1 (5 bases). CDR3 length equals 15 residues. V lost 4 bases to trimming and J lost 3 bases, with 15 bases between them. The germline V gene has CDR1 KGHSH and CDR2 LQKENI. DNA for the CDR3: TGTGCCAGCTCACAGAGGGGCGACGGGGACACTGAAGCTTTCTTT. Translating gives CASSQRGDGDTEAFF.

This chain connects TRBV5-6 to TRBJ2-1, with 12 bases matching TRBD2. After removal of 4 bases from V and 9 bases from J, the junction contained 5 bases not matched to a gene. Looked up from germline, CDR1 is SGHDT and CDR2 is YYEEEE. This CDR3 has 14 residues. CDR3 protein: CASSMLAGGGEQFF. CDR3 coding DNA: TGTGCCAGCAGCATGCTAGCGGGAGGGGGTGAGCAGTTCTTC.

This chain links TRBV5-1 with TRBJ2-3; either TRBD1 or TRBD2 may fit D (6 bases each). Germline V gene lookup returns CDR1 SGHRS and CDR2 YFSETQ. The CDR3 length is 15 residues. The V end was cut by 2 bases, the J end by 6 bases, with 16 bases between. The CDR3 DNA reads as TGCGCCAGCAGCTTCGGCCCGGGGGCTGGGGATACGCAGTATTTT. Translated: CASSFGPGAGDTQYF.

The chain has TRBV18 and TRBJ2-3, with D unclear. There are 15 residues in the CDR3. V shed 3 bases and J shed 0 bases, with 10 bases lying between them. Germline CDR1 reads KGHSH; CDR2 reads LQKENI. CDR3 residues: CASSPKPPSTDTQYF. DNA of the CDR3: TGTGCCAGCTCACCTAAGCCGCCTAGCACAGATACGCAGTATTTT.

V usage is TRBV5-4 and J usage is TRBJ2-5; D is unclear. The CDR3 length is 15 residues. The germline V gene has CDR1 SGHNT and CDR2 YYREEE (reference sequence). The V end lost 4 bases, the J end lost 2 bases, and 15 bases lay between the germline ends. The CDR3 sequence: CASSTGSPQQETQYF. The CDR3 nucleotides read TGTGCCAGCAGCACCGGATCTCCCCAACAAGAGACCCAGTACTTC.

The V call is TRBV30, the J call TRBJ1-5; D not certain. With 2 bases removed from V and 4 bases from J, the gap between germline ends came to 9 bases. Germline values: CDR1 GTSNPN, CDR2 SVGIG (reference sequence). This CDR3 is built from 13 residues. The CDR3 region has the DNA TGTGCCTGGAGTCCCGGACGGAATCAGCCCCAGCATTTT. Protein: CAWSPGRNQPQHF.

The genes are TRBV7-2 and TRBJ2-1; 9 bases align to TRBD2. The J segment lost 8 bases and the V segment lost 1 base, leaving 6 bases of the junction unmatched. This CDR3 has 15 amino acids. Per the germline V gene, CDR1 is SGHTA and CDR2 is FQGNSA. CDR3 region: CASSLGISGSYEQFF. The CDR3, as DNA: TGTGCCAGCAGCTTAGGCATTAGCGGGAGCTATGAGCAGTTCTTC.

V usage is TRBV5-1 and J usage is TRBJ2-3; a possible D gene is TRBD2 (6 bases). The germline V and J ends were trimmed by 6 bases and 3 bases, with 20 bases remaining between them. The germline gives CDR1 SGHRS, CDR2 YFSETQ. CDR3 size: 16 residues. This CDR3 is CASTDAGRYATDTQYF. CDR3 DNA sequence: TGCGCCAGCACCGATGCGGGGAGGTATGCGACAGATACGCAGTATTTT.

V gene TRBV29-1 combines with J gene TRBJ2-4; tentative D call: TRBD1 (5 bases). V was clipped by 0 bases and J by 0 bases, with 12 bases between them. Germline values: CDR1 SQVTM, CDR2 ANQGSEA. The length of the CDR3 is 16 residues. The CDR3 nucleotides are TGCAGCGTTGAAGATGGCAGGGCCGCAGCCAAAAACATTCAGTACTTC. It is translated as CSVEDGRAAAKNIQYF.

This rearrangement joins TRBV5-1 to TRBJ1-4, with D unresolved. The germline V gene has CDR1 SGHRS and CDR2 YFSETQ. The V gene lost 0 bases and the J gene lost 8 bases, with 8 bases spanning the gap. CDR3 length: 13 amino acids. CDR3 DNA sequence: TGCGCCAGCAGCTTGGCCGTGGAGGAAAAACTGTTTTTT. Its translation: CASSLAVEEKLFF.

The chain has TRBV5-1 and TRBJ1-1; no clear D gene. Trimming stripped 3 bases from V and 1 base from J, with 10 bases between. The CDR3 has 14 residues. Germline V CDR1 and CDR2: SGHRS, YFSETQ. As DNA, the CDR3 is TGCGCCAGCAGCTCGCAGACTAGGAACACTGAAGCTTTCTTT. Translated, it gives CASSSQTRNTEAFF.

The genes are TRBV18 and TRBJ1-1; D ambiguous. V was cut by 6 bases and J by 0 bases, with 23 bases left in between. CDR3 size: 18 residues. Germline-derived CDR1 and CDR2 are KGHSH and LQKENI. The CDR3 protein is CASSPLRWDIDLNTEAFF. The CDR3, as DNA: TGTGCCAGCTCCCCATTGCGGTGGGATATCGATCTGAACACTGAAGCTTTCTTT.

The chain has TRBV21-1 and TRBJ2-7; TRBD2 reflects the table's D call only, with no check against the DNA. TRBV21-1 is assigned pseudogene status. The CDR3 spans 13 residues. The CDR3 protein is CASSKDRLAVEYF. CDR3 coding DNA: TGTGCCAGCAGCAAAGATCGGCTAGCGGTGGAATACTTC.

The CDR3 region is CAHQGPTDTQYF. In nucleotides, the CDR3 is TGTGCTCACCAGGGCCCCACAGATACGCAGTATTTT. The V gene is TRBV6-1, the J gene TRBJ2-3; D perhaps matches TRBD1 (5 bases). CDR1 and CDR2 from the germline V gene are MNHNS and SASEGT. There are 12 residues in the CDR3.

This clonotype appeared once. The rearrangement joins TRBV20-1 to TRBJ2-7, with 15 bases lining up with TRBD2. CDR3 length: 14 residues. The germline gives CDR1 DFQATT, CDR2 SNEGSKA (reference sequence). The CDR3 DNA is TGCAGCGGGACTAGCGGGAGGCTCTCGTACGAGCAGTACTTC. It translates to CSGTSGRLSYEQYF.

The CDR3 sequence: CASSQEGQGYTEAFF. CDR3 nucleotide sequence: TGTGCCAGCAGCCAGGAGGGACAGGGATACACTGAAGCTTTCTTT. The chain joins TRBV6-2 or TRBV6-3 to TRBJ1-1; TRBD1 agrees at 9 bases. The CDR3 is 15 residues long. CDR1 and CDR2 from the germline V gene are MNHEY and SVGEGT. Losses at the gene ends were 6 bases for V and 3 bases for J; bases not matched to a gene: 8.

The chain has TRBV4-1 and TRBJ2-1, with TRBD2 matching over 13 bases. The length of the CDR3 is 18 residues. The germline gives CDR1 MGHRA, CDR2 YSYEKL. The V gene end was trimmed by 3 bases and the J gene end by 4 bases; junction bases not matched to a gene: 9. CDR3 residues: CASSQLLGLAGAYNEQFF. The CDR3 DNA sequence: TGCGCCAGCAGCCAGCTACTCGGACTAGCGGGGGCGTACAATGAGCAGTTCTTC.

The count of this clonotype is one. The chain recombines TRBV12-3 or TRBV12-4 with TRBJ2-7; D not certain. This CDR3 spans 12 amino acids. V was clipped by 6 bases and J by 4 bases, with 10 bases between them. As DNA, the CDR3 is TGTGCCAGCAGCTCCGACCCTTACGAGCAGTACTTC. It translates to CASSSDPYEQYF.

The CDR3 bases are TGTGCCACCAGTGATCCGACTAGGAACTCTGGGGCCAACGTCCTGACTTTC. Translating it yields CATSDPTRNSGANVLTF. This chain connects TRBV24-1 to TRBJ2-6, with D possibly being TRBD2 (6 bases). Germline CDR1 and CDR2: KGHDR and SFDVKD. The ends were cut back, 3 bases at V and 0 bases at J, with 11 bases in the middle. There are 17 residues in the CDR3.

This sequence joins TRBV12-3 or TRBV12-4 and TRBJ1-2; the D is unclear. Trimming pared 2 bases from V and 2 bases from J, leaving 9 bases between. The CDR3 sequence is 14 residues long. CDR3 nucleotide sequence: TGTGCCAGCAGTTTACTCATTCAGAACTATGGCTACACCTTC. Translated: CASSLLIQNYGYTF.

CDR3 amino acids: CASRQGGSSGNTIYF. CDR3 in DNA: TGTGCCAGCAGACAGGGGGGAAGCTCTGGAAACACCATATATTTT. The V and J genes are TRBV12-3 or TRBV12-4 and TRBJ1-3; TRBD1 aligns across 8 bases. V trimming: 6 bases; J trimming: 0 bases; junction bases outside the gene matches: 4. There are 15 residues in the CDR3.

The chain's CDR3 is CASLGDRVSGPQHF. Written as DNA, the CDR3 is TGTGCCAGCCTCGGCGACAGGGTAAGCGGACCCCAGCATTTT. V gene TRBV28 combines with J gene TRBJ1-5; 7 positions agree with TRBD1. The CDR3 length is 14 residues. The V segment lost 8 bases and the J segment 10 bases; nucleotides outside the gene matches: 14. Per germline, CDR1 MDHEN and CDR2 SYDVKM.

The V call is TRBV18, the J call TRBJ2-1; 7 bases align to TRBD2. J was trimmed by 6 bases and V by 2 bases; bases with no gene match: 10. Germline values: CDR1 KGHSH, CDR2 LQKENI. The CDR3 runs 16 residues. CDR3 amino acids: CASSPTTSHLANEQFF. The CDR3 region has the DNA TGTGCCAGCTCACCAACGACTAGCCACCTTGCCAATGAGCAGTTCTTC.

The rearrangement uses TRBV29-1 and TRBJ2-2; TRBD1 aligns across 8 bases. The CDR3 is 14 residues long. V lost 7 bases, J lost 2 bases, and 6 bases stayed unmatched. Germline CDR1 and CDR2: SQVTM and ANQGSEA. The CDR3 is CSAFGQGNTGELFF. In DNA, the CDR3 is TGCAGCGCCTTTGGACAGGGCAACACCGGGGAGCTGTTTTTT.

The CDR3 DNA is TGTGCCAGCAGTGTTTTGGGCAGCGACGAGCAGTACTTC. It encodes CASSVLGSDEQYF. The chain has TRBV25-1 and TRBJ2-7; unclear D gene. Germline V gene sequence: CDR1 MGHDK, CDR2 SYGVNS. CDR3 length: 13 residues. V dropped 4 bases and J dropped 5 bases, with 12 bases sitting between them.

The chain carries TRBV19 and TRBJ1-5; D uncertain. With 5 bases removed from V and 4 bases from J, the gap between germline ends came to 9 bases. The CDR3 is 13 amino acids. Germline CDR1 and CDR2: LNHDA and SQIVND (reference sequence). CDR3 coding DNA: TGTGCCAGTAGTCCGCAGGTGAATCAGCCCCAGCATTTT. It is translated as CASSPQVNQPQHF. Looking up the rest from reference TRBV19 and TRBJ1-5 gives the full variable domain: DGGITQSPKYLFRKEGQNVTLSCEQNLNHDAMYWYRQDPGQGLRLIYYSQIVNDFQKGDIAEGYSVSREKKESFPLTVTSAQKNPTAFYLCASSPQVNQPQHFGDGTRLSIL.